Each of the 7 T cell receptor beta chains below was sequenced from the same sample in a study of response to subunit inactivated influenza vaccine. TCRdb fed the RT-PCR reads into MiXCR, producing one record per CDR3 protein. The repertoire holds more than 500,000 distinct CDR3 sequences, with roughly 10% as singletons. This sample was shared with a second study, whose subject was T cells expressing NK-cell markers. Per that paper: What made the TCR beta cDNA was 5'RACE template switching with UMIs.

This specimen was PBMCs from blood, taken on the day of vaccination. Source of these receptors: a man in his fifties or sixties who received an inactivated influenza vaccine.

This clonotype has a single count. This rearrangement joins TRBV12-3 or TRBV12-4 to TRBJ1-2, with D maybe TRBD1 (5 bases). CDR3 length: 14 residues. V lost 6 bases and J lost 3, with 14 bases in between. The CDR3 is CASSPRGAHYGYTF. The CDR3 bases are TGTGCCAGCAGCCCTCGAGGGGCCCACTATGGCTACACCTTC.

The CDR3 DNA follows: TGCAGTGCTAGAAGAGGGCTTGAGCCCCAGCATTTT. Protein: CSARRGLEPQHF. The J gene is TRBJ1-5, the V gene TRBV20-1; D gene unclear. Germline V gives CDR1 DFQATT, CDR2 SNEGSKA (reference sequence). This CDR3 contains 12 residues. The ends were cut back, 2 bases at V and 8 bases at J, with 10 bases in the middle.

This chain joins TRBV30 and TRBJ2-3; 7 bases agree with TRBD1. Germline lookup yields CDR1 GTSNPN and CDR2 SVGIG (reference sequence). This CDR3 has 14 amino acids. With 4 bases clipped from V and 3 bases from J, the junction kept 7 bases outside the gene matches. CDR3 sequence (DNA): TGTGCCTGGAATAAAGACAGGGTTACAGATACGCAGTATTTT. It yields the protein CAWNKDRVTDTQYF.

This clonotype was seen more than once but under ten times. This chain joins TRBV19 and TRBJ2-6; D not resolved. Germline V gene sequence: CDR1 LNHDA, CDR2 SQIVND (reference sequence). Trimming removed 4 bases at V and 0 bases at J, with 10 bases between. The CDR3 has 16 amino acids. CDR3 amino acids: CASSTNRFSGANVLTF. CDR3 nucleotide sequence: TGTGCCAGTAGTACAAACCGTTTCTCTGGGGCCAACGTCCTGACTTTC.

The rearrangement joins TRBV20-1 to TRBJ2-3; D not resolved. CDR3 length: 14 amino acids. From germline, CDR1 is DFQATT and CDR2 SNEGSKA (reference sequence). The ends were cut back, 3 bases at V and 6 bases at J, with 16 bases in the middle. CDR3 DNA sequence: TGCAGTGCTAGCGGTCCTCCTCTGGGGGATACGCAGTATTTT. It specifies CSASGPPLGDTQYF.

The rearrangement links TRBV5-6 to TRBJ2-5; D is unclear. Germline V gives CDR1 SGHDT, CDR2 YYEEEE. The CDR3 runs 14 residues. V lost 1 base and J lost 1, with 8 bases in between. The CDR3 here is CASSLYSFQETQYF. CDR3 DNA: TGTGCCAGCAGCTTGTACAGTTTCCAAGAGACCCAGTACTTC.

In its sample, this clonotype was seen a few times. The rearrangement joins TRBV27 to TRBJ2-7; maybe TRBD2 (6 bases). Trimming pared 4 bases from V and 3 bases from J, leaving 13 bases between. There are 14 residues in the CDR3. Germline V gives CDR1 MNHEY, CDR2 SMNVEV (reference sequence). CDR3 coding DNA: TGTGCCAGCAGTTCCCCCCGGGACTTCTACGAGCAGTACTTC. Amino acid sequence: CASSSPRDFYEQYF.